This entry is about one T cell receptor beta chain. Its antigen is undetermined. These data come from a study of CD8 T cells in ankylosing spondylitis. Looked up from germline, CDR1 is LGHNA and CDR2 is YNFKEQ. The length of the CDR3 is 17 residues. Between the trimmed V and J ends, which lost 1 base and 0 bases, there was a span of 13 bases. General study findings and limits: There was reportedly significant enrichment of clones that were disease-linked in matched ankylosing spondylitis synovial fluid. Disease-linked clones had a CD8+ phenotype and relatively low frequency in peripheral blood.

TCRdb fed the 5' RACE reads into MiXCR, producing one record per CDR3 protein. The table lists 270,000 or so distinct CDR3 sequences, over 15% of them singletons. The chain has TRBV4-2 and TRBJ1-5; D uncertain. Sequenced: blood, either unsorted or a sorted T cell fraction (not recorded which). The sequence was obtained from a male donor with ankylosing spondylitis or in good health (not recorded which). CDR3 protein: CASSQGLGGDSNQPQHF. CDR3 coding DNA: TGTGCCAGCAGCCAAGGGCTGGGCGGTGATAGCAATCAGCCCCAGCATTTT.